This paragraph covers one T cell receptor (beta chain) sequence. The data belong to a study of CD8 T cells in Susac syndrome. CDR1 ENHRY and CDR2 SYGVKD come from the germline V gene. Trimming removed 0 bases from V and 4 bases from J, with 11 bases in between. The CDR3 runs to 15 residues. When the RNA was reverse transcribed, random hexamers were used with an input of 0.5 to 1 ug. Amplification of TCR beta CDR3 by immunoSEQ multiplex PCR spanned 54 Vbeta and 13 Jbeta. TCRdb fed the immunoSEQ multiplex PCR reads into MiXCR, producing one record per CDR3 protein. The sample consists of approximately 130,000 distinct CDR3 sequences, under 95% of them appearing once.

The sample taken for sequencing was CD8+ T cells from PBMCs. V gene TRBV10-3 combines with J gene TRBJ2-3; D is unresolved. The TCR sequence derives from a human donor with multiple sclerosis. CDR3 residues: CAISESVLGADTQYF. The CDR3 DNA reads TGTGCCATCAGTGAGTCTGTCCTTGGGGCAGATACGCAGTATTTT.